A selection of T cell receptor beta chains follows, all from one sample in a study of beta chain features in type 1 diabetes. Produced via immunoSEQ multiplex PCR; TCRdb's table is partial and in-frame only. The sample has 550,000 to 850,000 clones; around 15% are singletons. Input material: naive CD4+ T cells from blood. These TCRs come from a man aged 18 to 30 with type 1 diabetes. Each CDR3 is given with its conserved first and last residue. A D gene is named only where the DNA matches it firmly. Size values are once, few and many counts, or a class for expanded clones, and some rows have none.

clone_size j_call v_call d_call cdr3_aa cdr3_nt
. TRBJ2-5 TRBV11-1 . CASCLFPRGGETQYF TGTGCCAGCTGCTTATTCCCCCGTGGGGGAGAGACCCAGTACTTC
few TRBJ1-5 TRBV30 . CAWSRQATIEPQHF TGTGCCTGGAGTCGACAGGCGACGATAGAGCCCCAGCATTTT
few TRBJ2-5 TRBV5-1 . CASSLAGMDQETQYF TGCGCCAGCAGCTTGGCCGGGATGGACCAAGAGACCCAGTACTTC
few TRBJ2-5 TRBV30 TRBD2 CAWRVGTSGRETQYF TGTGCCTGGAGGGTGGGGACTAGCGGGAGAGAGACCCAGTACTTC
. TRBJ2-5 TRBV6-1 . CASSEEVTLQETQYF TGTGCCAGCAGTGAGGAGGTGACTTTACAAGAGACCCAGTACTTC
. TRBJ1-4 TRBV5-1 . CASSLSRATEKLFF TGCGCCAGCAGCTTGTCCCGGGCGACCGAAAAACTGTTTTTT
. TRBJ2-2 TRBV30 TRBD2 CAWSPLAVNTGELFF TGTGCCTGGAGTCCCCTAGCGGTGAACACCGGGGAGCTGTTTTTT
. TRBJ1-6 TRBV28 . CASRPYRESSPLHF TGTGCCAGCAGACCTTACAGGGAGAGTTCACCCCTCCACTTT
few TRBJ1-5 TRBV29-1 . CSVEVATGQPQHF TGCAGCGTTGAAGTGGCCACCGGGCAGCCCCAGCATTTT
. TRBJ2-6 TRBV6-6 . CASSLGSGANVLTF TGTGCCAGCAGTCTTGGGTCCGGGGCCAACGTCCTGACTTTC
. TRBJ1-4 TRBV29-1 TRBD1 CSVTMRTGGGKLFF TGCAGCGTTACGATGAGGACAGGGGGGGGAAAACTGTTTTTT
few TRBJ1-3 TRBV5-1 . CASSPGTESSGNTIYF TGCGCCAGCAGTCCCGGGACGGAATCGTCTGGAAACACCATATATTTT
. TRBJ2-5 TRBV29-1 TRBD1 CSVEPRTGLETQYF TGCAGCGTTGAACCCCGGACAGGGCTTGAGACCCAGTACTTC
once TRBJ2-5 TRBV9 TRBD2 CASSVGGLAGGETQYF TGTGCCAGCAGCGTAGGCGGGCTAGCGGGGGGAGAGACCCAGTACTTC
few TRBJ2-3 TRBV7-2 . CASSPGVGFSDTQYF TGTGCCAGCAGCCCAGGGGTAGGGTTCTCAGATACGCAGTATTTT
. TRBJ2-2 TRBV4-1 . CASSQAWTGVTGELFF TGCGCCAGCAGCCAAGCCTGGACGGGAGTCACCGGGGAGCTGTTTTTT
few TRBJ1-5 TRBV30 . CAWSYSGPQHF TGTGCCTGGAGTTACTCCGGTCCCCAGCATTTT
. TRBJ1-1 TRBV5-6 . CASSRTWGEAEGAFF TGTGCCAGCAGCCGCACCTGGGGAGAGGCAGAGGGGGCTTTCTTT
. TRBJ1-1 TRBV30 . CAWSVRDNTEAFF TGTGCCTGGAGTGTGAGGGATAACACTGAAGCTTTCTTT
. TRBJ1-3 TRBV18 . CASSPQDGASGNTIYF TGTGCCAGCTCACCACAGGACGGAGCCTCTGGAAACACCATATATTTT
. TRBJ1-5 TRBV29-1 TRBD1 CSAVGQGQPQHF TGCAGCGCTGTCGGACAGGGACAGCCCCAGCATTTT
. TRBJ2-5 TRBV10-3 . CASGDILGETQYF TGTGCCAGCGGGGACATCTTGGGAGAGACCCAGTACTTC
few TRBJ1-1 TRBV5-1 TRBD1 CASSPRTGMTEAFF TGCGCCAGCAGCCCAAGGACAGGGATGACTGAAGCTTTCTTT
few TRBJ1-4 TRBV29-1 . CSVVFREKLFF TGCAGCGTTGTCTTTAGGGAAAAACTGTTTTTT
few TRBJ1-2 TRBV28 TRBD1 CASSSGQGGNYGYTF TGTGCCAGCAGTTCGGGACAGGGGGGTAACTATGGCTACACCTTC
few TRBJ1-2 TRBV2 . CASSEQGANYGYTF TGTGCCAGCAGTGAACAGGGAGCCAACTATGGCTACACCTTC
few TRBJ2-1 TRBV7-8 . CASSLRLIGYNEQFF TGTGCCAGCAGCTTACGACTGATAGGCTACAATGAGCAGTTCTTC
few TRBJ1-1 TRBV30 . CAWSDGVLKGTEAFF TGTGCCTGGAGTGACGGGGTCCTCAAGGGCACTGAAGCTTTCTTT
few TRBJ2-2 TRBV30 . CAWSRTGELFF TGTGCCTGGAGTAGGACCGGGGAGCTGTTTTTT
few TRBJ2-7 TRBV7-2 TRBD2 CASSFVAGRTYEQYF TGTGCCAGCAGCTTCGTAGCGGGTAGGACCTACGAGCAGTACTTC
. TRBJ1-2 TRBV2 . CASGQLYGYTF TGTGCCAGTGGACAGCTCTATGGCTACACCTTC
. TRBJ2-7 TRBV7-9 . CASSYRIQENSYEQYF TGTGCCAGCAGCTACCGCATACAGGAGAACTCCTACGAGCAGTACTTC
few TRBJ1-4 TRBV6-6 TRBD1 CAISPGTVSEKLFF TGTGCCATCAGTCCCGGGACAGTAAGCGAAAAACTGTTTTTT
. TRBJ2-7 TRBV7-9 TRBD2 CASSLGLAGEYYEQYF TGTGCCAGCAGCTTAGGTCTAGCGGGGGAGTACTACGAGCAGTACTTC
few TRBJ2-7 TRBV10-3 . CASSYSGIRSYEQYF TGTGCCAGCAGTTACTCGGGGATCCGCTCCTACGAGCAGTACTTC
. TRBJ2-4 TRBV9 . CASSVEATGIQYF TGTGCCAGCAGCGTGGAGGCGACAGGCATTCAGTACTTC
few TRBJ1-4 TRBV7-9 . CASSSPRQAAEKLFF TGTGCCAGCAGCTCACCCCGACAGGCGGCTGAAAAACTGTTTTTT
few TRBJ2-5 TRBV25-1 TRBD1 CASSYPGTGPRETQYF TGTGCCAGCAGTTACCCTGGGACAGGGCCTAGAGAGACCCAGTACTTC
few TRBJ1-2 TRBV25-1 . CASSEFSGESGYTF TGTGCCAGCAGTGAGTTCTCAGGGGAGTCTGGCTACACCTTC
. TRBJ2-7 TRBV7-8 . CASSLSAGSSYEQYF TGTGCCAGCAGCTTGAGTGCCGGGAGCTCCTACGAGCAGTACTTC
. TRBJ2-7 TRBV18 . CASSPGWYEQYF TGTGCCAGCTCACCAGGGTGGTACGAGCAGTACTTC
. TRBJ1-6 TRBV6-1 . CASTFSVLDNSPLHF TGTGCCAGCACCTTTAGCGTCTTAGACAATTCACCCCTCCACTTT
. TRBJ1-1 TRBV18 . CASSPQGRAFF TGTGCCAGCTCACCGCAGGGGAGGGCTTTCTTT
. TRBJ2-7 TRBV6-5 . CASLASSYEQYF TGTGCCAGCCTGGCGAGCTCCTACGAGCAGTACTTC
. TRBJ1-4 TRBV2 TRBD1 CASSEAGTGGEKLFF TGTGCCAGCAGTGAAGCCGGGACAGGCGGCGAAAAACTGTTTTTT
. TRBJ2-7 TRBV6-5 . CASSYGGTASSYEQYF TGTGCCAGCAGTTACGGCGGGACGGCGAGCTCCTACGAGCAGTACTTC
few TRBJ2-7 TRBV27 . CASRSAQGREQYF TGTGCCAGCAGGTCGGCCCAAGGGAGGGAGCAGTACTTC
. TRBJ2-5 TRBV7-9 . CASSSKPTAETQYF TGTGCCAGCAGCTCTAAGCCTACGGCTGAGACCCAGTACTTC
few TRBJ1-5 TRBV19 TRBD1 CASSSRQGMNQPQHF TGTGCCAGTAGTTCTCGACAGGGAATGAATCAGCCCCAGCATTTT